This paragraph covers one T cell receptor beta chain sequence. What it binds is not known. Profiled with immunoSEQ multiplex PCR; TCRdb holds only in-frame clones, not every one. This repertoire shows fewer than 70,000 clones, 70% to 90% found once; its top ten account for 0.77%. Systemic immunosuppression or autoimmune disease history was grounds to exclude patients. Trimming cost V 5 bases and J 4 bases, with 9 bases left between them. CDR1 is LNHDA and CDR2 is SQIVND in the germline V gene (reference sequence). There are 13 residues in the CDR3. The sample belongs to a study of OX40 agonist ivuxolimab in advanced cancers. Overall study findings and caveats: The antigens recognized by the expanded peripheral T cells, that is their antigen specificity, were not determined.

V and J are TRBV19 and TRBJ1-3, with D uncertain. This TCR derives from an adult with an advanced solid tumor such as melanoma, head and neck, liver or kidney cancer. The sequencing used CD4+ or CD8+ T cells sorted from blood, collected in a trial of the OX40 agonist ivuxolimab. The CDR3 spells CASSLNLGNTIYF. As DNA, the CDR3 is TGTGCCAGTAGTTTGAACCTCGGAAACACCATATATTTT.